Given below is one TCR beta chain in context. This entry belongs to a study of blood T cell repertoires in COVID-19. In the study overall: The United States, Italy and Spain were the sources of the acute and convalescent COVID-19 samples. Sample material is recorded as cDNA or gDNA derived from T cells, B-cell-depleted T cells, or PBMCs.

Germline CDR1 is MGHRA and CDR2 is YSYEKL. V lost 1 base to trimming and J lost 5 bases, with 21 bases between them. This CDR3 has 18 amino acids. In the study's own analysis: The assay estimated nucleated cells by amplifying reference gene primers. The table came from immunoSEQ multiplex PCR; TCRdb's copy has only in-frame clones and leaves some out. That table is the source of V, J and clone size, and D and trimming were worked out from the DNA. The table has some 260,000 clones, around 79% seen once. The chain links TRBV4-1 to TRBJ2-1; a weak D match, TRBD2 (7 bases). The sample was peripheral blood. The clonotype comes from a woman at least 80 years old with acute or convalescent COVID-19. The CDR3 is CASSQAPDSGTPHNEQFF. For the CDR3, the DNA is TGCGCCAGCAGCCAAGCGCCGGACAGCGGGACTCCCCACAATGAGCAGTTCTTC.